This record looks at one TCR beta chain sequence and its context. Cohort placement rested on clinical history that participants reported themselves. Symptom resolution, clearance, or two negative PCRs marked donors in Cohort 3 as recovered. The data derive from a study of blood T cell repertoires in COVID-19. About the research overall: T cells, B-cell-depleted T cells, or PBMCs supplied cDNA or gDNA.

V was pared by 8 bases and J by 10 bases, with 11 bases between. The CDR3 totals 10 residues. Germline V gene data show CDR1 as MNHNY and CDR2 as SVGAGI (reference sequence). TCRdb's copy holds only in-frame clones and misses some; the assay was immunoSEQ multiplex PCR. The sample holds more than 450,000 clones; 87% are singletons and the top ten take around 0.64%. The source is a woman aged 18-35 years who had recovered from COVID-19. V and J are TRBV6-6 and TRBJ1-1, with D unclear. The sample consisted of PBMCs or T cells enriched from blood (not recorded which). The CDR3 bases are TGTGCCAGCTATGGTAGCGTAGCTTTCTTT. Translated, it gives CASYGSVAFF.